Below are 19 T cell receptor beta chains sequenced from a single sample in a study of blood T cell repertoires in COVID-19. The method was immunoSEQ multiplex PCR; TCRdb's version includes in-frame clones alone and lacks a portion of them. The sample has around 42,000 clones; approximately 90% are singletons. The sequenced sample consisted of peripheral blood. The receptor source for this set is a man between 25 and 39 years old with active or convalescent COVID-19.

The chain combines TRBV5-1 with TRBJ1-3, with 7 bases aligning to TRBD1. With 1 base clipped from V and 1 base from J, the junction kept 5 bases outside the gene matches. Germline V gene sequence: CDR1 SGHRS, CDR2 YFSETQ. The CDR3 has 16 residues. This chain's CDR3 is CASSLTGVLSGNTIYF. CDR3 bases: TGCGCCAGCAGCTTGACAGGGGTACTTTCTGGAAACACCATATATTTT.

V gene TRBV6-6 combines with J gene TRBJ2-3, with D hard to call. V lost 6 bases and J 0 bases, leaving 4 bases between the germline ends. The CDR3 runs to 12 residues. The germline V gene encodes CDR1 MNHNY and CDR2 SVGAGI (reference sequence). The CDR3: CASRASTDTQYF. DNA for the CDR3: TGTGCCAGCAGAGCAAGCACAGATACGCAGTATTTT.

The J gene is TRBJ1-3, the V gene TRBV5-6, with D hard to call. Per germline, CDR1 SGHDT and CDR2 YYEEEE. Trimming stripped 1 base from V and 1 base from J, with 15 bases between. The CDR3 has 17 residues. The CDR3 sequence: CASSLLGGIRSGNTIYF. CDR3 coding DNA: TGTGCCAGCAGCTTGCTAGGAGGGATTAGATCTGGAAACACCATATATTTT.

The chain is built from TRBV4-2 and TRBJ2-1; possibly TRBD2 for D (5 bases). V was trimmed by 0 bases and J by 0 bases, leaving 9 bases between them. Germline CDR1 and CDR2: LGHNA and YNFKEQ. This CDR3 has 16 residues. CDR3 region: CASSQDFTSSYNEQFF. The CDR3 bases are TGTGCCAGCAGCCAAGATTTTACTAGCTCCTACAATGAGCAGTTCTTC.

The rearrangement joins TRBV5-4 to TRBJ1-1; 12 bases line up with TRBD1. The ends lost 2 bases at V and 5 bases at J; junction bases unmatched: 7. Germline loops: CDR1 SGHNT, CDR2 YYREEE (reference sequence). This CDR3 spans 16 amino acids. CDR3 nucleotide sequence: TGTGCCAGCAGCTTTTCGGGACAGGGGGCTTTTACTGAAGCTTTCTTT. It specifies CASSFSGQGAFTEAFF.

This clone was observed a few times. The genes are TRBV9 and TRBJ2-7, with 7 bases aligning to TRBD1. The CDR3 has 15 amino acids. From germline, CDR1 is SGDLS and CDR2 YYNGEE. V lost 4 bases, J lost 5 bases, and 12 bases stayed unmatched. The CDR3 sequence: CASSSGQADDHEQYF. Written as DNA, the CDR3 is TGTGCCAGCAGCAGCGGACAGGCGGATGATCACGAGCAGTACTTC.

This chain links TRBV24-1 with TRBJ2-3; tentative D call: TRBD1 (6 bases). V dropped 1 base and J dropped 3 bases, with 7 bases sitting between them. This CDR3 has 14 amino acids. In germline, CDR1 is KGHDR, CDR2 SFDVKD. As DNA, the CDR3 is TGTGCCACCAGTGATTTTACAGGGACAGATACGCAGTATTTT. Residues: CATSDFTGTDTQYF.

The V call is TRBV4-1, the J call TRBJ2-5; D might be TRBD2 (6 bases). CDR3 size: 15 residues. Germline CDR1 and CDR2: MGHRA and YSYEKL. V was trimmed by 1 base and J by 3 bases, leaving 12 bases between them. This CDR3 is CASSQGIRTKETQYF. CDR3 DNA: TGCGCCAGCAGCCAAGGAATCAGGACTAAAGAGACCCAGTACTTC.

This sequence joins TRBV9 and TRBJ2-7; 13 bases are a match to TRBD2. The CDR3 consists of 15 residues. The germline gives CDR1 SGDLS, CDR2 YYNGEE. V trimming: 4 bases; J trimming: 5 bases; junction bases outside the gene matches: 6. The CDR3 reads CASSLGTSGADEQYF. The CDR3 coding sequence is TGTGCCAGCAGCCTTGGGACTAGCGGGGCCGACGAGCAGTACTTC.

The J gene is TRBJ2-2, the V gene TRBV4-1; TRBD2 might be the D (6 bases). CDR1 and CDR2 (germline): MGHRA, YSYEKL. Trimming shortened V by 1 base and J by 8 bases, and 17 bases separated the two germline ends. The CDR3 length is 16 residues. The CDR3 coding sequence is TGCGCCAGCAGCCAAGCTACGGGACTCCCGGCGGGGGAGCTGTTTTTT. The encoded protein is CASSQATGLPAGELFF.

This clone has a handful of counts. The chain couples TRBV11-2 to TRBJ1-2; 8 bases are shared with TRBD1. V dropped 5 bases and J dropped 5; count of bases not matched to a gene: 7. This CDR3 has 14 residues. Germline V CDR1 and CDR2: SGHAT, FQNNGV. Here the CDR3 reads CASSPSGQGYGYTF. The CDR3 DNA reads TGTGCCAGCAGCCCTAGCGGACAGGGTTATGGCTACACCTTC.

This chain joins TRBV28 and TRBJ1-5; unclear D gene. The CDR3 covers 16 residues. Germline V gene lookup returns CDR1 MDHEN and CDR2 SYDVKM. V was trimmed by 1 base and J by 0 bases, leaving 10 bases between them. For the CDR3, the DNA is TGTGCCAGCAGTTTATCTCCACTCATTAGCAATCAGCCCCAGCATTTT. Its translation: CASSLSPLISNQPQHF.

This clone has more than one count but fewer than ten. The gene calls are TRBV19 and TRBJ2-2, with D possibly matching TRBD2 (5 bases). There are 15 residues in the CDR3. The germline CDR1 and CDR2 sequences are LNHDA and SQIVND (reference sequence). V lost 4 bases and J lost 2, with 11 bases in between. The DNA of the CDR3 is TGTGCCAGTAGTACCAGACGGGATAACACCGGGGAGCTGTTTTTT. It is translated as CASSTRRDNTGELFF.

The chain carries TRBV24-1 and TRBJ2-7; weak D call: TRBD2 (6 bases). CDR3 length: 14 residues. The V end lost 3 bases, the J end lost 7 bases, and 15 bases lay between the germline ends. Germline V gene lookup returns CDR1 KGHDR and CDR2 SFDVKD. The CDR3 nucleotides are TGTGCCACCAGTGATACCTGGACGGCGGGGGAGCAGTACGTC. Amino acid sequence: CATSDTWTAGEQYV.

This chain uses TRBV7-8 with TRBJ1-2; 9 nucleotides agree with TRBD1. Germline CDR1 SGHVS, CDR2 FQNEAQ. V gave up 5 bases and J gave up 4 bases; unmatched junction bases: 8. The CDR3 is 15 residues long. Here the CDR3 reads CASSAGQGSVYGYTF. CDR3 coding DNA: TGTGCCAGCAGCGCAGGACAGGGGAGCGTCTATGGCTACACCTTC. Looking up the rest from reference TRBV7-8 and TRBJ1-2 gives the full variable domain: GAGVSQSPRYKVAKRGQDVALRCDPISGHVSLFWYQQALGQGPEFLTYFQNEAQLDKSGLPSDRFFAERPEGSVSTLKIQRTQQEDSAVYLCASSAGQGSVYGYTFGSGTRLTVV.

The chain has TRBV9 and TRBJ2-3; 7 bases fit TRBD1. The germline CDR1 and CDR2 sequences are SGDLS and YYNGEE. The CDR3 has 16 residues. J lost 0 bases, V lost 3 bases, and 7 bases had no gene match. The CDR3 coding sequence is TGTGCCAGCAGCGCTAGACAGGGTACTAGCACAGATACGCAGTATTTT. Translation gives CASSARQGTSTDTQYF.

The chain recombines TRBV5-1 with TRBJ1-4; D is unclear. V dropped 0 bases and J dropped 0 bases, with 6 bases sitting between them. The CDR3 is 15 amino acids. Germline CDR1 SGHRS, CDR2 YFSETQ. The CDR3 region is CASSLVGTTNEKLFF. CDR3 bases: TGCGCCAGCAGCTTGGTCGGGACAACTAATGAAAAACTGTTTTTT.

The gene calls are TRBV18 and TRBJ1-2; D perhaps matches TRBD1 (6 bases). Between the trimmed V and J ends, which lost 2 bases and 4 bases, there was a span of 11 bases. The germline CDR1 and CDR2 sequences are KGHSH and LQKENI. The CDR3 length is 14 residues. CDR3 nucleotide sequence: TGTGCCAGCTCACCAGACAGGAATCTCTATGGCTACACCTTC. Protein sequence: CASSPDRNLYGYTF.

This clone was seen only once. CDR3 region: CASSRLPLYMNTGELFF. DNA for the CDR3: TGCGCCAGCAGCCGCCTCCCTTTATACATGAACACCGGGGAGCTGTTTTTT. The chain has TRBV5-1 and TRBJ2-2; unclear D gene. The CDR3 contains 17 residues. Germline CDR1 reads SGHRS; CDR2 reads YFSETQ. Trimming stripped 4 bases from V and 1 base from J, with 17 bases between.